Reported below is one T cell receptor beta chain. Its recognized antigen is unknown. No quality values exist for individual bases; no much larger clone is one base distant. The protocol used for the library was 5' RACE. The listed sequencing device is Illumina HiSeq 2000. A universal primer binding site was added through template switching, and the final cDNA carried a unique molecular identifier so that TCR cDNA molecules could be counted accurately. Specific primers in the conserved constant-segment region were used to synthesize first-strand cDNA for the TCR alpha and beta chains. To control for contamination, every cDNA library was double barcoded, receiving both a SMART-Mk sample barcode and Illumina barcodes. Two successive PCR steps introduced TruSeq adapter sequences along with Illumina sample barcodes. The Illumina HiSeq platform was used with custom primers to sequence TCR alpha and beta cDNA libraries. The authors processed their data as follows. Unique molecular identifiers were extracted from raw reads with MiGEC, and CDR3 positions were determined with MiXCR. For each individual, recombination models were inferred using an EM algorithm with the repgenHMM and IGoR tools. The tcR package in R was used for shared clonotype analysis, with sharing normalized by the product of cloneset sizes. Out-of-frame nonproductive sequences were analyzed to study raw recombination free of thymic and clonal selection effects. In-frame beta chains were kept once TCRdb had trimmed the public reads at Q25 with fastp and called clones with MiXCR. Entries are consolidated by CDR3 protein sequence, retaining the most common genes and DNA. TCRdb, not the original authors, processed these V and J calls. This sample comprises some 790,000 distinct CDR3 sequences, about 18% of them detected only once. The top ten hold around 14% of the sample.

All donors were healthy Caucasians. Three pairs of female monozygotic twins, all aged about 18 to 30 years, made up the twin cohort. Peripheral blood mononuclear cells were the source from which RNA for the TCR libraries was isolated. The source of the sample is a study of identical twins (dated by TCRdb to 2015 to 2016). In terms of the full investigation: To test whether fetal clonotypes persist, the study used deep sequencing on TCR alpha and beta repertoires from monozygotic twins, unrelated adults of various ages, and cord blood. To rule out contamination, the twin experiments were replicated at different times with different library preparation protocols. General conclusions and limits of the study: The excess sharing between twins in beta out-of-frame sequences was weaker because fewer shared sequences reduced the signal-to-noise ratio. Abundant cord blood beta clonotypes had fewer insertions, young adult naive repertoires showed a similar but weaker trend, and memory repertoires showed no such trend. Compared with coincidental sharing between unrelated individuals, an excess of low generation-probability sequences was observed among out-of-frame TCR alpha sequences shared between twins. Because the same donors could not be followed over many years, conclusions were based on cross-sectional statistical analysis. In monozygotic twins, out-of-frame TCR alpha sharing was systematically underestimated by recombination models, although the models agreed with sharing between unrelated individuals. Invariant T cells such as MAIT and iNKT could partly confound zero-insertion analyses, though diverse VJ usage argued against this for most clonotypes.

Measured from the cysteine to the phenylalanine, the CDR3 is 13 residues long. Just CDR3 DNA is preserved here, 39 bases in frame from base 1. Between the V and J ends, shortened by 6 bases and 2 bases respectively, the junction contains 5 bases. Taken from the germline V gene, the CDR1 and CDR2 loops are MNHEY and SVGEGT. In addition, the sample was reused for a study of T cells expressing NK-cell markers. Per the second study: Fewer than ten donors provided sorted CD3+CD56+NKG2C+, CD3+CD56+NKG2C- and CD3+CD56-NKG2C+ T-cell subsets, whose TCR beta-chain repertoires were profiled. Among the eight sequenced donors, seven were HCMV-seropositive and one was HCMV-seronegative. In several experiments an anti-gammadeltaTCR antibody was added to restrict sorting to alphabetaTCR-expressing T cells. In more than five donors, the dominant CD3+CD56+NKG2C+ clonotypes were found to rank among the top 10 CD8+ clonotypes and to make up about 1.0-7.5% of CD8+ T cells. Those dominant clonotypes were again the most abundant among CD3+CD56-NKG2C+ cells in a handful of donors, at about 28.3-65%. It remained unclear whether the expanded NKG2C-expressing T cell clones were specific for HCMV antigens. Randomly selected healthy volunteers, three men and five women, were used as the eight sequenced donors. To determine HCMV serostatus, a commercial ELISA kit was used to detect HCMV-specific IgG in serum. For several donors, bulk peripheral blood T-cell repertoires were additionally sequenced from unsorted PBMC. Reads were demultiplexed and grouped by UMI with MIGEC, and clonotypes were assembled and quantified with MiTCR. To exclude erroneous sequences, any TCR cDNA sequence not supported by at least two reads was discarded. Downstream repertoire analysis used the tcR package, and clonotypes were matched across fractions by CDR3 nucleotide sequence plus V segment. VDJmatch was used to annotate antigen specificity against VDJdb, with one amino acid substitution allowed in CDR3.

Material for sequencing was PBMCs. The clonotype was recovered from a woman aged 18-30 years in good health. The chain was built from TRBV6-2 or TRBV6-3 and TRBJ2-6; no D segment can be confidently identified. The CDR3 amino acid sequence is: CASRGTGANVLTF. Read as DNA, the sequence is TGTGCCAGCAGGGGGACTGGGGCCAACGTCCTGACTTTC.